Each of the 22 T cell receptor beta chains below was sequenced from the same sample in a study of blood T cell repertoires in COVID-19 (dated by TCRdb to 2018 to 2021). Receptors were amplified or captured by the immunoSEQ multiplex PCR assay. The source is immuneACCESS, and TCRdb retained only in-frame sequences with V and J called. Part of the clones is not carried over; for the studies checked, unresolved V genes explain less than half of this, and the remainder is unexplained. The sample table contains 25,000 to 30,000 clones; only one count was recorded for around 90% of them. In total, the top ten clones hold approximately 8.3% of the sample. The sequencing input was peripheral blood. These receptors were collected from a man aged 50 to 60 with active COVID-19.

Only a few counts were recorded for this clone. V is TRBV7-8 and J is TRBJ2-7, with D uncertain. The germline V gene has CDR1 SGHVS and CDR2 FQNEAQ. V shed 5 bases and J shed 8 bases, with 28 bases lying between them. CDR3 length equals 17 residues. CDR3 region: CASSLRRGSAASWQQYF. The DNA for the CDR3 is TGTGCCAGCAGCCTCCGCCGCGGTTCAGCAGCTAGTTGGCAGCAGTACTTC.

The CDR3 sequence is CASSYYRDSNQPQHF. The CDR3 nucleotides are TGTGCCAGCAGTTACTACCGGGACAGTAATCAGCCCCAGCATTTT. V gene TRBV6-6 combines with J gene TRBJ1-5; TRBD1 matches at 7 bases. V was clipped by 1 base and J by 4 bases; unmatched bases: 4. Germline CDR1 and CDR2: MNHNY and SVGAGI (reference sequence). The CDR3 is made up of 15 amino acids.

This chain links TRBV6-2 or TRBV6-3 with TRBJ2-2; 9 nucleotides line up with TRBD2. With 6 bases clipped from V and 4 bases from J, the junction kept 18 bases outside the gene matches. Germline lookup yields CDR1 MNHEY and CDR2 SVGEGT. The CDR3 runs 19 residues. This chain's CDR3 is CASSRSPRGAGGITGELFF. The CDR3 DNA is TGTGCCAGCAGCCGAAGTCCCAGGGGAGCGGGAGGCATCACCGGGGAGCTGTTTTTT.

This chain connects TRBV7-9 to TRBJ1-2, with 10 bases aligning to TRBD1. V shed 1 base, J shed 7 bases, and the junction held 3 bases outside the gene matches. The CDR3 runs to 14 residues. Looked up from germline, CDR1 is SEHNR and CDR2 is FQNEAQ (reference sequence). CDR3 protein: CASSLDDRGLGYTF. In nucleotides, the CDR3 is TGTGCCAGCAGCTTAGACGACAGGGGGCTTGGCTACACCTTC.

CDR3 nucleotides: TGTGCCATCAGTGAGTCATTCAACGAGCAGTACGTC. Translated: CAISESFNEQYV. The chain recombines TRBV10-3 with TRBJ2-7; D unclear. Trimming took 0 bases from V and 5 from J, leaving 5 bases between them. CDR3 length: 12 amino acids. From germline, CDR1 is ENHRY and CDR2 SYGVKD.

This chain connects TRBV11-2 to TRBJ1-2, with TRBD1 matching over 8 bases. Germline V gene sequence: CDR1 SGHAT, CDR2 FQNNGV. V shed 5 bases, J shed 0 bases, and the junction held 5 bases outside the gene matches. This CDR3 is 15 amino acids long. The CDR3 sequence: CASSGGQGTNYGYTF. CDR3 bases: TGTGCCAGCAGCGGAGGACAGGGTACTAACTATGGCTACACCTTC.

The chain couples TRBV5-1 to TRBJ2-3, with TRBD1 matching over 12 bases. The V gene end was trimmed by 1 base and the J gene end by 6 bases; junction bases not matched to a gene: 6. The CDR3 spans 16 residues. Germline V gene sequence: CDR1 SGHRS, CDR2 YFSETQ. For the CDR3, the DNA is TGCGCCAGCAGCTTGTCCGGGACAGGGGGCGGCGATACGCAGTATTTT. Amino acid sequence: CASSLSGTGGGDTQYF.

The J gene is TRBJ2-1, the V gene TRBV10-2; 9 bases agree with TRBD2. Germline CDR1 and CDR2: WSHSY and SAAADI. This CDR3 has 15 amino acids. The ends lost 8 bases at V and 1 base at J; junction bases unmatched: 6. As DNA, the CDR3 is TGCGCCAGCTTTCTAGCGGGGCTTTCCTACAATGAGCAGTTCTTC. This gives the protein CASFLAGLSYNEQFF.

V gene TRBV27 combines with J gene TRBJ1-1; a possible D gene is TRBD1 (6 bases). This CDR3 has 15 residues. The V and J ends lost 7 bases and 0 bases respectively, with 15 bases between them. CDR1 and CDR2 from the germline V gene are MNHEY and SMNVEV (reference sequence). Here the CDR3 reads CASKPGQSVNTEAFF. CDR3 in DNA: TGTGCCAGCAAACCCGGACAGAGCGTGAACACTGAAGCTTTCTTT.

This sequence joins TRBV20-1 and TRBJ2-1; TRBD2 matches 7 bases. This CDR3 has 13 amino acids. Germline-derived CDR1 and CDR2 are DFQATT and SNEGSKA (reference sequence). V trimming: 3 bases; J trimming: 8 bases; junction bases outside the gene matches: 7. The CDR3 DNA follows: TGCAGTGCTAGTGGGAGGGCTAGGTATGAGCAGTTCTTC. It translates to CSASGRARYEQFF.

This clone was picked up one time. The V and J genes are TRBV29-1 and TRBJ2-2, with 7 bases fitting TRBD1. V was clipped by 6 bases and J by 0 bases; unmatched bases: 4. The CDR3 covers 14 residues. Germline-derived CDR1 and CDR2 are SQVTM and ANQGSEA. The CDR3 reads CSVADRTNTGELFF. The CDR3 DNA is TGCAGCGTCGCGGACAGGACGAACACCGGGGAGCTGTTTTTT.

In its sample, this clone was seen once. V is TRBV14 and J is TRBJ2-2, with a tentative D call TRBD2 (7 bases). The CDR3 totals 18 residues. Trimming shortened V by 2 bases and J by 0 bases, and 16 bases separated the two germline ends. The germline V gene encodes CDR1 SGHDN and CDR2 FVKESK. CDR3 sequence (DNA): TGTGCCAGCAGCCAACTACCGGTCGGGGGGCCGAACACCGGGGAGCTGTTTTTT. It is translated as CASSQLPVGGPNTGELFF.

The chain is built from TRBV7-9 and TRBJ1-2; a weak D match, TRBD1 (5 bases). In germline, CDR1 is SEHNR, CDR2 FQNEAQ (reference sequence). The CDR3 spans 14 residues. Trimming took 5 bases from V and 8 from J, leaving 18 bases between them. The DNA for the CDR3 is TGTGCCAGCAGCGGGGGGACGGTCACAAGAGGCTACACCTTC. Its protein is CASSGGTVTRGYTF.

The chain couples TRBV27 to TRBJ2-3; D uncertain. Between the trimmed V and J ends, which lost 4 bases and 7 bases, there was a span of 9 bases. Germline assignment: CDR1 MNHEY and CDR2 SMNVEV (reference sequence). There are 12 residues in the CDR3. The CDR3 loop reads CASSYLGYTQYF. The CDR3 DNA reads TGTGCCAGCAGTTACCTCGGGTATACGCAGTATTTT.

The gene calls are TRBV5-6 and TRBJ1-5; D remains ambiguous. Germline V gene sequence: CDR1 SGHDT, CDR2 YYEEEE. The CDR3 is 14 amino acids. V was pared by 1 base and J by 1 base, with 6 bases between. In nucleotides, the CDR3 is TGTGCCAGCAGCTTGATCGGGAGCAATCAGCCCCAGCATTTT. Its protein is CASSLIGSNQPQHF.

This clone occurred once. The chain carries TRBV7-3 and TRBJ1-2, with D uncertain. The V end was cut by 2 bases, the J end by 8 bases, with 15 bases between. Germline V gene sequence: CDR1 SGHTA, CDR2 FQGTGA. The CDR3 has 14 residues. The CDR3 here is CASSLAYGSGGYTF. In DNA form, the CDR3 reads TGTGCCAGCAGCTTAGCTTACGGCTCGGGGGGCTACACCTTC. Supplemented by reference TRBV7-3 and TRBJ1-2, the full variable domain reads GAGVSQTPSNKVTEKGKYVELRCDPISGHTALYWYRQSLGQGPEFLIYFQGTGAADDSGLPNDRFFAVRPEGSVSTLKIQRTERGDSAVYLCASSLAYGSGGYTFGSGTRLTVV.

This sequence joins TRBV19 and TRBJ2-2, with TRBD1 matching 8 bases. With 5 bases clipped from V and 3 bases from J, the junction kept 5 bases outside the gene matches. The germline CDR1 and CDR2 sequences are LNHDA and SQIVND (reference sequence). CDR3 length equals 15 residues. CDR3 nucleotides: TGTGCCAGTAGTTTGACAGGGGAAGACACCGGGGAGCTGTTTTTT. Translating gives CASSLTGEDTGELFF.

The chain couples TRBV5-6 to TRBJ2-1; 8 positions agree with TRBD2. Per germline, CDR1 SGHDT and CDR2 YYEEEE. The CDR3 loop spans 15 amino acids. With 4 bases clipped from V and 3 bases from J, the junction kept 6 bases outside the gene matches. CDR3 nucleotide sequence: TGTGCCAGCAGCCGTATAGCGGGACTCTACAATGAGCAGTTCTTC. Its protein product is CASSRIAGLYNEQFF. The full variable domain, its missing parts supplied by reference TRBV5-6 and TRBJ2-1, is DAGVTQSPTHLIKTRGQQVTLRCSPKSGHDTVSWYQQALGQGPQFIFQYYEEEERQRGNFPDRFSGHQFPNYSSELNVNALLLGDSALYLCASSRIAGLYNEQFFGPGTRLTVL.

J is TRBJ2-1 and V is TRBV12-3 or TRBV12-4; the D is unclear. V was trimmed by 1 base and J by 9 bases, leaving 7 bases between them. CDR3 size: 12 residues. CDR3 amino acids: CASSLVTPEQFF. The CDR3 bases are TGTGCCAGCAGTTTAGTGACTCCTGAGCAGTTCTTC.

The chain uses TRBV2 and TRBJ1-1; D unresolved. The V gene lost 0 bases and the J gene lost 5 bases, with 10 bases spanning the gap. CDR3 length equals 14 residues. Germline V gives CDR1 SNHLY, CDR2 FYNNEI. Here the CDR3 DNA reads TGTGCCAGCAGTGAAGCTGGCAGGAAAACTGAAGCTTTCTTT. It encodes CASSEAGRKTEAFF.

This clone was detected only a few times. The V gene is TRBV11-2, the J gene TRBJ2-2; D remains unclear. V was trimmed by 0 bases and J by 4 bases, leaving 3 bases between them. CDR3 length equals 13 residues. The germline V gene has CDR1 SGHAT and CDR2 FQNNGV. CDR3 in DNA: TGTGCCAGCAGCTTAGATCGCACCGGGGAGCTGTTTTTT. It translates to CASSLDRTGELFF.

CDR3 nucleotides: TGCGCCAGCAGCTTGTATGGGGAGGGCTATGGCTACACCTTC. It encodes CASSLYGEGYGYTF. The V gene is TRBV5-1, the J gene TRBJ1-2; D is unclear. Germline CDR1 reads SGHRS; CDR2 reads YFSETQ. The ends were cut back, 1 base at V and 4 bases at J, with 11 bases in the middle. The CDR3 has 14 residues.